A single sample is the source of the 31 T cell receptor beta chains below, sequenced in a study of tissue T cells after allogeneic stem cell transplantation. Specified time point: mouse harvest day 7 after allogeneic transplant. Mouse grafts combined 10^7 T-cell-depleted bone marrow cells with 10^6 splenic CD5+ T cells. Clones were sequenced by immunoSEQ multiplex PCR, and TCRdb holds only the in-frame ones, with some missing. The sample yields 7,500 to 9,000 clones, approximately 46% seen once. Sequencing was performed on skin. The origin of the receptors is a female BALB/c mouse given C57BL/6 T cells with graft-versus-host disease after an allogeneic hematopoietic cell transplant.

On this clone itself: Gene names follow the mouse nomenclature. The CDR3 goes on 1 residue after the read ends, and that part is filled in from the germline J gene. The chain employs TRBV12-1 and TRBJ2-3; D is ambiguous. V was pared by 2 bases and J by 2 bases, with 1 base between. Germline lookup yields CDR1 SGHSN and CDR2 HYEKVE. The CDR3 covers 11 residues. CDR3 DNA, as far as it was read: TGTGCCAGCTCTCCTGCAGAAACGCTGTAT. Residues: CASSPAETLY. The entire CDR3 protein reads CASSPAETLYF.

This clone has only a few counts. The germline and genes are mouse ones. The CDR3 is cut off 1 residue early in the read; its end comes from the germline J gene. The genes are TRBV23 and TRBJ2-3; TRBD2 is the table's D call and was not checked against the DNA. The CDR3 extends over 16 amino acids. In germline, CDR1 is KGHTA, CDR2 FQNQQP. CDR3 DNA (partial): TGCTCCAGCAGTCTCGGGACTGGGGGCGGTGCAGAAACGCTGTAT. The encoded protein is CSSSLGTGGGAETLY. The CDR3 in its entirety is CSSSLGTGGGAETLYF.

This clone was picked up a small number of times. Gene names follow the mouse nomenclature. Partial CDR3 DNA: TGTGCCAGCTCTCTCGGCTGGGGGGATGCAGAAACGCTGTAT. Amino acid sequence: CASSLGWGDAETLY. The entire CDR3 reads CASSLGWGDAETLYF. V is TRBV12-1 and J is TRBJ2-3, with 8 bases lining up with TRBD2. The CDR3 end is not reached by the read, which stops 1 residue before it; the germline J gene fills it in. Unmatched junction bases numbered 3, after V lost 0 bases and J lost 2 bases. The CDR3 loop spans 15 amino acids. The germline V gene encodes CDR1 SGHSN and CDR2 HYEKVE.

About this clone: Sequence at one end of the junction differs from germline and may be a read error. Gene names are the mouse ones. The CDR3 extends 1 residue past the end of the read, so its final part is completed from the germline J gene. At the DNA level, this CDR3 is encoded by other sequences in the same sample as well. The chain joins TRBV5 to TRBJ2-1; 8 nucleotides align to TRBD2. The germline V gene encodes CDR1 LGHNA and CDR2 YNLKQL (reference sequence). This CDR3 spans 12 amino acids. CDR3 in amino acids: CEGGPNYAEQFF. Partial CDR3 DNA: TGTGAGGGGGGGCCCAACTACGCTGAGCAGTTC.

About this clone itself: Germline and genes: mouse. The CDR3 end is not reached by the read, which stops 1 residue before it; the germline J gene fills it in. The V and J genes are TRBV29 and TRBJ2-5; D could derive from TRBD1 or TRBD2 (6 bases each). Germline CDR1 is MSHET and CDR2 is SYDVDS. Trimming took off 3 bases at V and 3 bases at J, with 10 bases between the two ends. This CDR3 comprises 14 residues. The CDR3 sequence is CASSFGGGQDTQYF. Incomplete CDR3 DNA: TGTGCTAGCAGTTTTGGGGGCGGGCAAGACACCCAGTAC.

This clone turned up a few times. Germline and genes here are mouse. The read is 1 residue too short to cover the CDR3 end, so that end is filled in from the germline J gene. The genes are TRBV13-1 and TRBJ2-3, with 10 bases identical to TRBD1. Trimming removed 7 bases from V and 0 bases from J; junction bases left unmatched: 2. The CDR3 length is 14 residues. Germline lookup yields CDR1 NSHNY and CDR2 SYGAGN. The DNA read from the CDR3 is TGTGCCAGCGGGACAGGGGAAAGTGCAGAAACGCTGTAT. This encodes CASGTGESAETLY. The complete CDR3 sequence is CASGTGESAETLYF.

This clone was detected a few times. The germline and genes are mouse ones. The CDR3 is cut off 1 residue early in the read; its end comes from the germline J gene. The chain recombines TRBV26 with TRBJ2-5, with TRBD2 identical over 13 bases. CDR3 length equals 16 residues. Germline V gene data show CDR1 as KGHPV and CDR2 as FQNQEV (reference sequence). With 4 bases clipped from V and 3 bases from J, the junction kept 4 bases outside the gene matches. The sequenced part of the CDR3 DNA is TGTGCCAGCAGTCCGGGACTGGGGGGGGGACAAGACACCCAGTAC. Protein product: CASSPGLGGGQDTQY. The full CDR3 reads CASSPGLGGGQDTQYF.

This clone was detected only a few times. Each gene name is a mouse one. The observed sequence ends 1 residue before the CDR3 terminus, with the missing tail filled in from the germline J gene. The chain carries TRBV16 and TRBJ2-3; D not resolved. Deletions cut 3 bases from V and 0 bases from J, with 7 bases between. CDR3 length equals 14 residues. CDR1 is SGHSA and CDR2 is FRNQAP in the germline V gene. Partial CDR3 DNA: TGTGCAAGCAGCTTGACATCTAGTGCAGAAACGCTGTAT. Its translation is CASSLTSSAETLY. The full CDR3 is CASSLTSSAETLYF.

This clone is deemed large. Gene and germline names: mouse. The read is 1 residue too short to cover the CDR3 end, so that end is filled in from the germline J gene. The chain uses TRBV1 and TRBJ2-1; TRBD1 might be the D (6 bases). Germline V gene sequence: CDR1 NSQYPW, CDR2 LRSPGD (reference sequence). V dropped 4 bases and J dropped 1 base, with 8 bases sitting between them. This CDR3 is 14 amino acids long. Partial CDR3 DNA: TGCACCTGCAGTGGGACAGCCAACTATGCTGAGCAGTTC. It yields the protein CTCSGTANYAEQF. The whole CDR3 is CTCSGTANYAEQFF.

Worth noting for this clone: Gene names and germline match the mouse. Coverage ceases 1 residue before the CDR3 finishes, and the germline J gene fills in the end. This chain connects TRBV3 to TRBJ1-2; D possibly corresponds to TRBD1 (5 bases). Between the trimmed V and J ends, which lost 0 bases and 0 bases, there was a span of 8 bases. Germline V gives CDR1 SNHLY, CDR2 FYNGKV (reference sequence). The CDR3 extends over 15 amino acids. The CDR3: CASSLAGGTNSDYTF. CDR3 bases read: TGTGCCAGCAGCTTAGCGGGGGGAACAAACTCCGACTACACC.

This clone was seen a handful of times. Gene names denote mouse genes. From the germline J gene comes the end of the CDR3, since the read stops 1 residue before it. The rearrangement joins TRBV26 to TRBJ2-7, with a possible D match to TRBD2 (7 bases). Germline values: CDR1 KGHPV, CDR2 FQNQEV (reference sequence). The length of the CDR3 is 13 residues. Trimming pared 2 bases from V and 5 bases from J, leaving 10 bases between. The CDR3 protein is CASSLLGADEQYF. The sequenced CDR3 bases are TGTGCCAGCAGTCTGCTGGGGGCAGATGAACAGTAC.

As regards this clone: The genes are named according to mouse. Coverage ceases 1 residue before the CDR3 finishes, and the germline J gene fills in the end. This rearrangement joins TRBV26 to TRBJ1-4; unclear D gene. The germline gives CDR1 KGHPV, CDR2 FQNQEV (reference sequence). This CDR3 is 15 amino acids long. With 4 bases removed from V and 0 bases from J, the gap between germline ends came to 9 bases. Partial CDR3 DNA: TGTGCCAGCAGTCCCCTTCCAATTTCCAACGAAAGATTATTT. Translated, it gives CASSPLPISNERLF. In full, the CDR3 reads CASSPLPISNERLFF.

This clone has only a few counts. Gene and germline names: mouse. The missing CDR3 end, 1 residue past where the read stops, is filled in from the germline J gene. This rearrangement joins TRBV26 to TRBJ2-7, with 12 bases lining up with TRBD1. Per the germline V gene, CDR1 is KGHPV and CDR2 is FQNQEV (reference sequence). The CDR3 has 15 amino acids. The J segment lost 4 bases and the V segment lost 4 bases, leaving 5 bases of the junction unmatched. CDR3 in amino acids: CASSRRDRGLYEQYF. The sequenced part of the CDR3 DNA is TGTGCCAGCAGTCGCCGGGACAGGGGGCTTTATGAACAGTAC.

Regarding this clone: Gene names are mouse gene names. The observed sequence ends 1 residue before the CDR3 terminus, with the missing tail filled in from the germline J gene. The V call is TRBV3, the J call TRBJ2-4, with D perhaps matching TRBD1 or TRBD2 (5 bases each). Germline V gives CDR1 SNHLY, CDR2 FYNGKV (reference sequence). The V end was cut by 5 bases, the J end by 1 base, with 7 bases between. CDR3 length: 13 amino acids. This chain's CDR3 is CASSRDGQNTLYF. The CDR3 bases that were read are TGTGCCAGCAGCCGGGACGGTCAAAACACCTTGTAC.

Comments on this clone: Any gene name here is a mouse gene name. The read terminates 1 residue ahead of where the CDR3 ends, so the germline J gene completes it. V and J are TRBV12-2 and TRBJ2-5, with 12 bases fitting TRBD2. This CDR3 contains 17 residues. Germline lookup yields CDR1 SGHLS and CDR2 HYDKME. V dropped 1 base and J dropped 0; count of bases not matched to a gene: 4. The CDR3: CASSLWTGGVNQDTQYF. The part of the CDR3 DNA that was read is TGTGCCAGCTCTCTTTGGACTGGGGGGGTGAACCAAGACACCCAGTAC.

Points on this clone: The gene symbols are mouse symbols. The CDR3 goes on 1 residue after the read ends, and that part is filled in from the germline J gene. V is TRBV3 and J is TRBJ2-3; the D is unclear. Trimming removed 2 bases at V and 0 bases at J, with 6 bases between. The CDR3 runs 14 residues. Germline CDR1 SNHLY, CDR2 FYNGKV (reference sequence). The CDR3 loop reads CASSLSASAETLYF. CDR3 bases read: TGTGCCAGCAGCTTAAGCGCTAGTGCAGAAACGCTGTAT.

On this clone itself: Gene names refer to mouse genes. The read ends 1 residue early relative to the CDR3; the germline J gene fills the gap. The chain couples TRBV1 to TRBJ1-6; no clear D gene. TRBJ1-6 is an ORF, with its function uncertain. The V and J ends lost 4 bases and 3 bases respectively, with 4 bases between them. Looked up from germline, CDR1 is NSQYPW and CDR2 is LRSPGD (reference sequence). The CDR3 is made up of 13 amino acids. CDR3 loop: CTCSGNYNSPLYF. Incomplete CDR3 DNA: TGCACCTGCAGTGGCAACTATAATTCGCCCCTCTAC.

Notes on this clone: Gene names refer to mouse genes. The CDR3 end is not reached by the read, which stops 1 residue before it; the germline J gene fills it in. This sequence joins TRBV4 and TRBJ2-7; the D gene could be TRBD1 or TRBD2 (5 bases each). This CDR3 region has 11 residues. The ends were cut back, 4 bases at V and 9 bases at J, with 10 bases in the middle. The germline V gene has CDR1 LGHDT and CDR2 YNNKQL (reference sequence). The CDR3 sequence is CASSSGVRQYF. Incomplete CDR3 DNA: TGTGCCAGCAGCTCGGGGGTTCGACAGTAC.

On this clone itself: Any gene name here is a mouse gene name. The CDR3 is cut off 1 residue early in the read; its end comes from the germline J gene. The V call is TRBV19, the J call TRBJ2-4; D gene unclear. Looked up from germline, CDR1 is FNHDT and CDR2 is SITEND (reference sequence). V was clipped by 3 bases and J by 0 bases, with 8 bases between them. The CDR3 is 14 amino acids. The covered CDR3 bases are TGTGCCAGCAGTACGGGGAATAGTCAAAACACCTTGTAC. This sequence encodes CASSTGNSQNTLY. The full CDR3 reads CASSTGNSQNTLYF.

This clone was detected only a few times. The gene names given are mouse names. The read falls 1 residue short of the CDR3 end, and the missing part is taken from the germline J gene. The chain joins TRBV26 to TRBJ2-3; D possibly corresponds to TRBD1 (5 bases). In germline, CDR1 is KGHPV, CDR2 FQNQEV (reference sequence). V shed 4 bases and J shed 0 bases, with 17 bases lying between them. The CDR3 is 17 residues long. The CDR3 bases that were read are TGTGCCAGCAGTCCTAGACAGTCAGGCTCTAGTGCAGAAACGCTGTAT. Translation gives CASSPRQSGSSAETLY. In full, the CDR3 is CASSPRQSGSSAETLYF.

Details on this clone: The genes and germline here are from mouse. The CDR3 extends 1 residue past the end of the read, so its final part is completed from the germline J gene. The rearrangement joins TRBV16 to TRBJ2-3; D is undetermined. CDR3 size: 13 residues. Per germline, CDR1 SGHSA and CDR2 FRNQAP. Trimming shortened V by 1 base and J by 2 bases, and 4 bases separated the two germline ends. Partial CDR3 DNA: TGTGCAAGCAGCTTAGCGTCTGCAGAAACGCTGTAT. Its translation is CASSLASAETLY. The whole CDR3 protein reads CASSLASAETLYF.

For this clone: Gene names refer to mouse genes. The read ends 1 residue shy of where the CDR3 ends; the end is completed using the germline J gene. The chain is built from TRBV15 and TRBJ2-2, with unresolved D. The germline CDR1 and CDR2 sequences are SGHND and FRSKSL. V lost 3 bases to trimming and J lost 1 base, with 3 bases between them. CDR3 length: 13 residues. The CDR3 region is CASSFGNTGQLYF. The covered CDR3 bases are TGTGCCAGCAGTTTCGGAAACACCGGGCAGCTCTAC.

To note about this clone: The genes are named according to mouse. The DNA ends 1 residue before the CDR3 does, and the rest of the CDR3 is filled in from the germline J gene. The sample has other DNA sequences that encode this CDR3 too. V and J are TRBV4 and TRBJ1-2; D is unclear. The CDR3 length is 13 residues. The V end lost 4 bases, the J end lost 0 bases, and 6 bases lay between the germline ends. Germline CDR1 and CDR2: LGHDT and YNNKQL (reference sequence). Here the CDR3 reads CASSFQANSDYTF. The DNA read from the CDR3 is TGTGCCAGCAGCTTTCAGGCAAACTCCGACTACACC.

On this clone itself: Genes and germline are mouse. Read sequence stops 1 residue before the CDR3 end, and the germline J gene provides the missing end. The V gene is TRBV3, the J gene TRBJ1-2, with D possibly matching TRBD1 (6 bases). The CDR3 has 14 amino acids. Deletions cut 3 bases from V and 0 bases from J, with 8 bases between. CDR1 and CDR2 (germline): SNHLY, FYNGKV (reference sequence). The CDR3 sequence is CASSLGHANSDYTF. The covered CDR3 bases are TGTGCCAGCAGCTTGGGACATGCAAACTCCGACTACACC.

As concerns this clone: The listed genes are named as in mouse. CDR3 bases read: TGTGCTAGCAGAGGGGGGCGCGGGGAAACGCTGTAT. This codes for CASRGGRGETLY. The entire CDR3 reads CASRGGRGETLYF. The chain recombines TRBV29 with TRBJ2-3, with a weak D call TRBD2 (7 bases). Sequencing ends 1 residue short of the CDR3 end; the germline J gene provides the rest. Looked up from germline, CDR1 is MSHET and CDR2 is SYDVDS. The CDR3 covers 13 residues. V was trimmed by 6 bases and J by 6 bases, leaving 13 bases between them.

As for this clone: Mouse gene names apply. With the read ending 1 residue before the CDR3 end, the germline J gene is used to fill in that end. This rearrangement joins TRBV19 to TRBJ2-2; D might be TRBD1 (6 bases). V was trimmed by 2 bases and J by 3 bases, leaving 8 bases between them. From germline, CDR1 is FNHDT and CDR2 SITEND (reference sequence). This CDR3 has 14 amino acids. The CDR3: CASSIAGDTGQLYF. The CDR3 bases that were read are TGTGCCAGCAGTATCGCAGGGGACACCGGGCAGCTCTAC.

This clone is deemed large. These gene names are mouse names. The CDR3 goes on 1 residue after the read ends, and that part is filled in from the germline J gene. V usage is TRBV26 and J usage is TRBJ2-7; D is unresolved. V was pared by 4 bases and J by 4 bases, with 5 bases between. Germline V gives CDR1 KGHPV, CDR2 FQNQEV (reference sequence). This CDR3 region has 11 residues. The part of the CDR3 DNA that was read is TGTGCCAGCAGTCAGGATTATGAACAGTAC. It specifies CASSQDYEQY. The full CDR3 protein reads CASSQDYEQYF.

With regard to this clone: The gene symbols are mouse symbols. Sequencing ends 1 residue short of the CDR3 end; the germline J gene provides the rest. V is TRBV23 and J is TRBJ2-5; the listed D gene, TRBD2, was not tested against the DNA. The germline CDR1 and CDR2 sequences are KGHTA and FQNQQP. This CDR3 has 13 residues. CDR3 sequence: CSSSRLGEDTQYF. The CDR3 DNA, read in part, is TGCTCCAGCAGTAGACTGGGTGAGGACACCCAGTAC.

Comments on this clone: The gene symbols are mouse symbols. The read ends 1 residue shy of where the CDR3 ends; the end is completed using the germline J gene. Other DNA sequences in the sample encode the same CDR3. The genes are TRBV26 and TRBJ2-4, with 7 bases fitting TRBD1. CDR3 length: 14 amino acids. V shed 4 bases, J shed 5 bases, and the junction held 6 bases outside the gene matches. CDR1 and CDR2 from the germline V gene are KGHPV and FQNQEV (reference sequence). CDR3 DNA, as far as it was read: TGTGCCAGCAGTCGGGACAGAGGAAGAAACACCTTGTAC. Translation gives CASSRDRGRNTLY. Given in full, the CDR3 is CASSRDRGRNTLYF.

As for this clone: The germline and genes are mouse ones. With the read ending 1 residue before the CDR3 end, the germline J gene is used to fill in that end. The V gene is TRBV13-1, the J gene TRBJ1-1; 9 positions agree with TRBD1. Germline loops: CDR1 NSHNY, CDR2 SYGAGN. The CDR3 is 14 amino acids. The J segment lost 1 base and the V segment lost 6 bases, leaving 4 bases of the junction unmatched. CDR3 DNA, as far as it was read: TGTGCCAGCAATACAGGGGGCGCGAACACAGAAGTCTTC. Translating it yields CASNTGGANTEVF. The entire CDR3 is CASNTGGANTEVFF.

Notes on this clone: Mouse names are used for the genes. With the read ending 1 residue before the CDR3 end, the germline J gene is used to fill in that end. The chain is built from TRBV3 and TRBJ1-2; TRBD1 aligns across 7 bases. CDR1 and CDR2 from the germline V gene are SNHLY and FYNGKV (reference sequence). V lost 4 bases, J lost 2 bases, and 1 base stayed unmatched. This CDR3 has 13 amino acids. The CDR3 reads CASSSGQNSDYTF. The sequenced CDR3 bases are TGTGCCAGCAGCTCGGGACAGAACTCCGACTACACC.